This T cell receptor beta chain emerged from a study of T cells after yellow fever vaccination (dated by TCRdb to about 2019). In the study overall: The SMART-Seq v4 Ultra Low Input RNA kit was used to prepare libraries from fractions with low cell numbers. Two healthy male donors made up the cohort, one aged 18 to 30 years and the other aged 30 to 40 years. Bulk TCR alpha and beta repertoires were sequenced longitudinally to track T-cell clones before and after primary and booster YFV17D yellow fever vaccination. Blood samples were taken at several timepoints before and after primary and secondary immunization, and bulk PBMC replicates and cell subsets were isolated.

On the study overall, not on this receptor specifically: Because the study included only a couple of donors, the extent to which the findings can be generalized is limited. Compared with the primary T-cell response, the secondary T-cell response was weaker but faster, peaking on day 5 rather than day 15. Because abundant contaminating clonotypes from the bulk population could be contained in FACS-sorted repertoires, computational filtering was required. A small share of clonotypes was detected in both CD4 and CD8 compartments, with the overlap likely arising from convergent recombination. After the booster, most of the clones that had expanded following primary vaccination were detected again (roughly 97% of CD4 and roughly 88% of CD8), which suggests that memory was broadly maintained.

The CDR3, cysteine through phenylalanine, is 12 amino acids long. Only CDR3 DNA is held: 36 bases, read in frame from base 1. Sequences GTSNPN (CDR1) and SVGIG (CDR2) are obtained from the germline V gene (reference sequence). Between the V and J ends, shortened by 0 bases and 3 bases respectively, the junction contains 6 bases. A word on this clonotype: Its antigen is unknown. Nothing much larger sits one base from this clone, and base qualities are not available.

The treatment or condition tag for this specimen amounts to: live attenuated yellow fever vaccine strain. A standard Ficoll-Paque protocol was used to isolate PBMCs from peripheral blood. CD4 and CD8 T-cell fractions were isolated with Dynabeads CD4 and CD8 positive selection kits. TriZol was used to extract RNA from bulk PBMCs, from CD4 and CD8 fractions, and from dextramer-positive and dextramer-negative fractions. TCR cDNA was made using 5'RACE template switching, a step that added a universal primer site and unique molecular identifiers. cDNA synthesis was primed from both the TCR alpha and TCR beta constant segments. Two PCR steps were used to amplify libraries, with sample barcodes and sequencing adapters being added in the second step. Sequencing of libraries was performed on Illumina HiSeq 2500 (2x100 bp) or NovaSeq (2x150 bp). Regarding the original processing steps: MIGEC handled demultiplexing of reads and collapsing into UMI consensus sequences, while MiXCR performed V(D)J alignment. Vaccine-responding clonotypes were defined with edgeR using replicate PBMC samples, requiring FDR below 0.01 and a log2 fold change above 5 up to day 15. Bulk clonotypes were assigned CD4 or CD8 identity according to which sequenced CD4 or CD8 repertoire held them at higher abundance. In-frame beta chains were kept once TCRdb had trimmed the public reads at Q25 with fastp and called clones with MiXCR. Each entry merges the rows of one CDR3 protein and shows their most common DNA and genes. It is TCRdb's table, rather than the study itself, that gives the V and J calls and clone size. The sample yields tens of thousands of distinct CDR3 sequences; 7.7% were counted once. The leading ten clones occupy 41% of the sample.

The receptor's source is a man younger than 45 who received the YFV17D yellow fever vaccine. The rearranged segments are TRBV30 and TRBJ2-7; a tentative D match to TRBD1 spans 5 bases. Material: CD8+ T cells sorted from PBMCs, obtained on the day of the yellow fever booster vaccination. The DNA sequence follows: TGTGCCTGGAGTGTAGACAGCTACGAGCAGTACTTC. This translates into CAWSVDSYEQYF.